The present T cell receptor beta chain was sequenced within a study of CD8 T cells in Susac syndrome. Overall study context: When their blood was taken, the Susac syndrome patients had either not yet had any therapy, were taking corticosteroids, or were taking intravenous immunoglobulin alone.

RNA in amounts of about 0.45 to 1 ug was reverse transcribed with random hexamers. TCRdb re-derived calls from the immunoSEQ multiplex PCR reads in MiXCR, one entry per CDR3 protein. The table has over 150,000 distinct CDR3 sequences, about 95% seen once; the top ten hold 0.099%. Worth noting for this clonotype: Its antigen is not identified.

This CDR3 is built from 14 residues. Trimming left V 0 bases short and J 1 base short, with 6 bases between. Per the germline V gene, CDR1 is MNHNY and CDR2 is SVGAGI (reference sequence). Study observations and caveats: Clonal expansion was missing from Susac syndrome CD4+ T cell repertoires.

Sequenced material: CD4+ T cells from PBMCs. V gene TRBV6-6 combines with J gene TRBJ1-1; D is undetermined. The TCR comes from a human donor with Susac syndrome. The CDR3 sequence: CASSYSRANTEAFF. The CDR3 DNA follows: TGTGCCAGCAGTTACTCACGGGCGAACACTGAAGCTTTCTTT.